The rows below give T cell receptor beta chains drawn from one sample of a study of cytomegalovirus exposure and HLA in healthy donors. Produced via immunoSEQ multiplex PCR; TCRdb's table is partial and in-frame only. In the table there are around 140,000 clones, less than 90% of which are singletons. The specimen sequenced was PBMCs. The source is a man in his forties or fifties in good health and CMV-seronegative. Both conserved end residues are part of each CDR3.

TRBJ2-1 TRBV5-1 CASSLESPGGDYNNEQFF
TRBJ1-4 TRBV2 CASSECGAQANEKLFF
TRBJ1-2 TRBV18 CASSPQGQGWGYTF
TRBJ1-4 TRBV4-1 CASSPPDRGGEKLFF
TRBJ2-2 TRBV4-2 CASSRAGLAGGLNTGELFF
TRBJ2-3 TRBV5-1 CASSLEGQSSTDTQYF
TRBJ2-1 TRBV9 CASSVRGDEQFF
TRBJ2-5 TRBV5-1 CASSLLGLLEETQYF
TRBJ1-2 TRBV7-9 CASSLTGGSPSNYGYTF
TRBJ2-2 TRBV7-2 CASSLAGANTGELFF
TRBJ1-2 TRBV7-9 CASSSGRGGYTF
TRBJ1-1 TRBV5-1 CASSLTRQLNTEAFF
TRBJ2-6 TRBV7-3 CASSLGPGTGANVLTF
TRBJ2-5 TRBV29-1 CSVGWTSGGETQYF
TRBJ2-7 TRBV2 CASSPRTGYEQYF
TRBJ2-7 TRBV5-1 CASSLVPAYEQYF
TRBJ2-7 TRBV4-3 CASSQEGLSYEQYF
TRBJ1-2 TRBV9 CASSASTLQRDTFYGYTF
TRBJ2-1 TRBV7-9 CASSLGSGGYSRAEQFF
TRBJ2-1 TRBV15 CATSDRENEQFF
TRBJ2-2 TRBV7-2 CASRSAGTSVTGELFF
TRBJ1-2 TRBV4-3 CASSPDSGLGYGYTF
TRBJ2-2 TRBV7-6 CASSAFGETNTGELFF
TRBJ2-7 TRBV6-6 CASSPSGGAYSYEQYF
TRBJ2-2 TRBV6-1 CASSGRQGAEAFGELFF
TRBJ1-1 TRBV4-1 CASSQAGQILNTEAFF
TRBJ1-2 TRBV28 CASGPGQGNYGYTF
TRBJ1-2 TRBV10-1 CASSESSPGGWYGYTF
TRBJ2-5 TRBV4-1 CASSQEGRTQETQYF
TRBJ1-6 TRBV7-7 CASSLEGANSPLHF
TRBJ2-5 TRBV7-2 CASSFPGYGETQYF
TRBJ2-3 TRBV7-8 CASSLALAGVTPDTQYF
TRBJ2-7 TRBV27 CASSWDIKYEQYF
TRBJ1-4 TRBV4-1 CASSQDIRVGEKLFF
TRBJ2-7 TRBV6-5 CASSRTSGNSYEQYF
TRBJ1-5 TRBV6-5 CASTPSGGEPQHF
TRBJ1-5 TRBV7-2 CASSSGDTQGQPQHF
TRBJ1-4 TRBV5-1 CASSATGGESEKLFF